These T cell receptor beta chains were read from a single sample in a study of shared T cell receptors in the human thymus. Sequencing was performed with immunoSEQ multiplex PCR; in TCRdb, only in-frame clones are kept and a portion is missing. Here the sample spans hundreds of thousands of clones, roughly 90% being singletons. The same data also went into a second study, on human thymus T cells.

Sequencing was done on a sample of thymocytes. The receptors here all came from a boy in the first two years of life with a congenital heart defect. Each CDR3 is given with its conserved first and last residue. The D gene is left open where the match is weak. Expanded clones are given a class, and other clones once, few, many or no size at all.

d_call j_call clone_size v_call cdr3_aa cdr3_nt
TRBD2 TRBJ2-7 NA TRBV7-2 CASSPSGAGVVYEQYF TGTGCCAGCAGCCCAAGCGGGGCGGGAGTAGTCTACGAGCAGTACTTC
NA TRBJ2-6 NA TRBV7-6 CASSLAGPGGPGANVLTF TGTGCCAGCAGCTTAGCTGGGCCCGGGGGACCTGGGGCCAACGTCCTGACTTTC
NA TRBJ2-7 once TRBV11-1 CASSSHHRDEQYF TGTGCCAGCAGCTCCCATCACAGGGACGAGCAGTACTTC
NA TRBJ1-5 NA TRBV10-2 CASSLYRQPQHF TGCGCCAGCAGCCTTTACAGGCAGCCCCAGCATTTT
NA TRBJ2-5 NA TRBV7-6 CASSLEGGQETQYF TGTGCCAGCAGCTTAGAGGGGGGGCAAGAGACCCAGTACTTC
TRBD1 TRBJ2-5 NA TRBV5-1 CASSADRVKETQYF TGCGCCAGCAGCGCAGACAGGGTTAAAGAGACCCAGTACTTC
TRBD2 TRBJ2-1 NA TRBV5-4 CASSFEAGLAGGSSINEQFF TGTGCCAGCAGCTTTGAGGCAGGACTAGCGGGAGGTTCGTCGATAAATGAGCAGTTCTTC
TRBD1 TRBJ2-7 NA TRBV19 CASSPPGQDRGEQYF TGTGCCAGTAGTCCCCCGGGACAGGACCGAGGCGAGCAGTACTTC
NA TRBJ2-1 NA TRBV29-1 CSVERGQEQFF TGCAGCGTTGAACGGGGACAAGAGCAGTTCTTC
NA TRBJ1-4 NA TRBV4-1 CASSQGSREKLFF TGCGCCAGCAGCCAAGGAAGCAGGGAAAAACTGTTTTTT
TRBD1 TRBJ2-2 NA TRBV5-4 CASSCSTGDGTGELFF TGTGCCAGCAGCTGCTCGACAGGGGATGGGACCGGGGAGCTGTTTTTT
NA TRBJ1-5 NA TRBV19 CASSTRTAFTKSQGGSNQPQHF TGTGCCAGTAGTACTAGGACCGCGTTTACAAAGTCTCAAGGCGGGAGCAATCAGCCCCAGCATTTT
TRBD2 TRBJ2-1 NA TRBV25-1 CASSERGLAGLNEQFF TGTGCCAGCAGTGAACGAGGACTAGCGGGACTTAATGAGCAGTTCTTC
TRBD1 TRBJ2-7 NA TRBV28 CASSAGQGSYEQYF TGTGCCAGCAGTGCGGGACAGGGGTCGTACGAGCAGTACTTC
NA TRBJ1-2 once TRBV29-1 CSVEDFREDGTNF TGCAGCGTTGAAGATTTCAGGGAGGACGGTACTAACTTC
NA TRBJ1-5 NA TRBV6-5 CASSTRGPRGQPQHF TGTGCCAGCAGTACTCGTGGCCCTCGGGGTCAGCCCCAGCATTTT
TRBD1 TRBJ2-7 NA TRBV11-3 CASSPGQGAIDEQYF TGTGCCAGCAGCCCTGGACAGGGGGCAATAGACGAGCAGTACTTC
TRBD1 TRBJ2-7 NA TRBV5-1 CASSLGVGQSSFYEQYF TGCGCCAGCAGCTTGGGTGTGGGACAGTCCTCTTTCTACGAGCAGTACTTC
NA TRBJ2-5 NA TRBV4-1 CASSQGYRGGETQYF TGCGCCAGCAGCCAGGGATACAGGGGAGGAGAGACCCAGTACTTC
TRBD1 TRBJ2-3 NA TRBV25-1 CASSDPRDRGTDTQYF TGTGCCAGCAGTGACCCCCGGGACAGGGGCACAGATACGCAGTATTTT
NA TRBJ1-1 NA TRBV11-2 CASSLAGTEAFF TGTGCCAGCAGCTTAGCGGGCACTGAAGCTTTCTTT
NA TRBJ2-1 NA TRBV25-1 CASSDETSSYNEQFF TGTGCCAGCAGTGACGAGACTAGCTCCTACAATGAGCAGTTCTTC
TRBD2 TRBJ2-7 NA TRBV11-1 CASSSGGLRARQYF TGTGCCAGCAGCTCCGGGGGACTACGAGCGCGGCAGTACTTC
NA TRBJ2-7 NA TRBV2 CASRANPPPYEQYF TGTGCCAGCAGGGCCAACCCTCCCCCCTACGAGCAGTACTTC
TRBD1 TRBJ1-2 NA TRBV20-1 CSASRQGGYTF TGCAGTGCCAGTAGACAGGGTGGCTACACCTTC
NA TRBJ1-2 NA TRBV4-3 CASSQEIAAGYTF TGCGCCAGCAGCCAAGAGATCGCCGCGGGCTACACCTTC
TRBD1 TRBJ2-7 NA TRBV11-3 CASSPHDRAYEQYF TGTGCCAGCAGCCCCCACGACAGGGCCTACGAGCAGTACTTC
NA TRBJ2-1 NA TRBV25-1 CASSDGPSVGYEQFF TGTGCCAGCAGTGATGGGCCTAGCGTTGGCTATGAGCAGTTCTTC
NA TRBJ2-5 NA TRBV30 CAWSVRGRETQYF TGTGCCTGGAGTGTACGAGGTAGAGAGACCCAGTACTTC
NA TRBJ2-1 NA TRBV2 CASSEAGTSAYNEQFF TGTGCCAGCAGTGAGGCGGGGACCTCTGCCTACAATGAGCAGTTCTTC
TRBD1 TRBJ1-2 NA TRBV19 CASGTGLYGYTF TGTGCCTCCGGGACAGGGCTCTATGGCTACACCTTC
TRBD2 TRBJ2-3 NA TRBV19 CASKMRREGTDTQYF TGTGCCAGTAAGATGCGGCGGGAGGGCACAGATACGCAGTATTTT
NA TRBJ1-2 few TRBV27 CASSEFKPAGSGYTF TGTGCCAGCAGCGAATTCAAACCAGCGGGGAGTGGCTACACCTTC
NA TRBJ2-7 NA TRBV5-1 CASSSGPSSRTYEQYF TGCGCCAGCAGCTCCGGACCTAGCAGTAGGACCTACGAGCAGTACTTC
TRBD2 TRBJ2-3 NA TRBV7-3 CASSNLAGTSVVTQYF TGTGCCAGCAGCAACTTAGCCGGGACTAGCGTAGTAACGCAGTATTTT
TRBD1 TRBJ2-3 NA TRBV5-1 CASRGGQGADTQYF TGCGCCAGCCGGGGGGGACAGGGGGCAGATACGCAGTATTTT
TRBD1 TRBJ2-7 few TRBV6-5 CASSNRDRGNEQYF TGTGCCAGCAGTAACCGGGACAGGGGGAACGAGCAGTACTTC
TRBD1 TRBJ1-1 NA TRBV27 CASSPGQGASDTEAFF TGTGCCAGCAGTCCAGGACAGGGCGCGTCGGACACTGAAGCTTTCTTT
NA TRBJ2-3 NA TRBV7-3 CASSLNPEASTDTQYF TGTGCCAGCAGCTTGAATCCGGAGGCTAGCACAGATACGCAGTATTTT
NA TRBJ2-1 NA TRBV9 CASSPAGLDNEQFF TGTGCCAGCAGTCCCGCGGGGCTCGACAATGAGCAGTTCTTC
NA TRBJ2-7 NA TRBV6-5 CASSWKGGSYEQYF TGTGCCAGCAGTTGGAAGGGGGGGTCCTACGAGCAGTACTTC
TRBD2 TRBJ2-7 NA TRBV7-9 CASSLIMSGRGERSYEQYF TGTGCCAGCAGCTTGATTATGAGCGGGAGAGGGGAACGATCCTACGAGCAGTACTTC